This paragraph reports one T cell receptor beta chain. This CDR3 region has 15 residues. The germline V gene has CDR1 MNHEY and CDR2 SVGEGT. V lost 2 bases and J lost 0, with 10 bases in between. This record comes from a study of blood T cell repertoires in COVID-19. Sequencing used immunoSEQ multiplex PCR; TCRdb keeps in-frame clones, though not all of them. The profile covers about 230,000 clones, with about 85% appearing a single time and about 0.93% taken by the ten largest. This receptor was identified in a man aged 40-50 years with acute or convalescent COVID-19. V is TRBV6-2 or TRBV6-3 and J is TRBJ1-1; a possible D gene is TRBD1 (6 bases). Sequencing was carried out using peripheral blood. The CDR3 loop is CASSYRGTMNTEAFF. CDR3 nucleotides: TGTGCCAGCAGTTACAGGGGGACCATGAACACTGAAGCTTTCTTT.